These 20 T cell receptor beta chains share one sample of origin, sequenced in a study of T cell repertoires in cytomegalovirus infection. Their specific antigens are unknown. TCRdb reanalysed the reads using MiXCR and keeps one entry per CDR3 protein. The sample carries 680,000 or so distinct CDR3 sequences, 33% recorded once. Sequenced here: cultured PBMCs, sampled from culture after CMV antigen stimulation. These receptors came from a human donor in good health (CMV status not recorded). Some clones in this sample may be carry-over from other donors' samples.

J is TRBJ1-2 and V is TRBV4-1, with D maybe TRBD1 (5 bases). The CDR3 loop spans 15 amino acids. The germline V gene encodes CDR1 MGHRA and CDR2 YSYEKL. Deletions cut 6 bases from V and 7 bases from J, with 21 bases between. The CDR3 sequence: CASSSGHLSTSGYTF. CDR3 bases: TGCGCCAGCAGTTCTGGACACCTATCGACTAGTGGCTACACCTTC.

Here the CDR3 reads CSGRDMGTDTQYF. Written as DNA, the CDR3 is TGCAGCGGTAGGGATATGGGCACAGATACGCAGTATTTT. This sequence joins TRBV29-1 and TRBJ2-3, with D hard to call. The V end was cut by 7 bases, the J end by 1 base, with 12 bases between. Germline V gene lookup returns CDR1 SQVTM and CDR2 ANQGSEA. CDR3 size: 13 residues.

The V call is TRBV6-1, the J call TRBJ2-1; a possible D gene is TRBD2 (7 bases). The germline V gene has CDR1 MNHNS and CDR2 SASEGT. This CDR3 spans 15 amino acids. Trimming pared 6 bases from V and 3 bases from J, leaving 15 bases between. CDR3 amino acids: CASRRGGTYYNEQFF. The CDR3 DNA follows: TGTGCCAGCAGGAGGGGGGGGACATACTACAATGAGCAGTTCTTC.

The CDR3 DNA reads as TGTGCCAGTCCACAGCCTTTCGGAAACACCATATATTTT. Translated, it gives CASPQPFGNTIYF. V is TRBV19 and J is TRBJ1-3, with D unresolved. The germline V gene has CDR1 LNHDA and CDR2 SQIVND (reference sequence). This CDR3 comprises 13 residues. V was cut by 8 bases and J by 4 bases, with 12 bases left in between.

V gene TRBV7-9 combines with J gene TRBJ2-7; no firm D call. Germline V gives CDR1 SEHNR, CDR2 FQNEAQ (reference sequence). V was trimmed by 5 bases and J by 2 bases, leaving 13 bases between them. CDR3 length equals 14 residues. The CDR3 DNA reads TGTGCCAGCAGCCGGCAGCCGTTTGCCTACGAGCAGTACTTC. This translates into CASSRQPFAYEQYF.

This clonotype was detected only a few times. The chain uses TRBV7-2 and TRBJ1-4; 7 nucleotides line up with TRBD1. Germline V gene lookup returns CDR1 SGHTA and CDR2 FQGNSA. The CDR3 is 16 residues long. V gave up 1 base and J gave up 3 bases; unmatched junction bases: 5. The CDR3 bases are TGTGCCAGCAGCTTAGGGGCAGGGGGGTCTAATGAAAAACTGTTTTTT. It encodes CASSLGAGGSNEKLFF.

The table lists this clonotype with many counts. CDR3 in amino acids: CASSLDSPKFYNEQFF. The CDR3 DNA follows: TGTGCCAGCAGCTTAGACAGCCCCAAATTCTACAATGAGCAGTTCTTC. The genes are TRBV7-2 and TRBJ2-1, with D unclear. Germline assignment: CDR1 SGHTA and CDR2 FQGNSA. The CDR3 is 16 residues long. Trimming removed 1 base from V and 3 bases from J, with 13 bases in between.

The rearrangement links TRBV7-8 to TRBJ1-4, with D uncertain. This CDR3 spans 18 amino acids. CDR1 is SGHVS and CDR2 is FQNEAQ in the germline V gene. V lost 2 bases to trimming and J lost 5 bases, with 21 bases between them. This CDR3 is CASSLSPVLRSFNEKLFF. DNA of the CDR3: TGTGCCAGCAGCTTATCCCCGGTATTACGGTCCTTCAATGAAAAACTGTTTTTT.

This clonotype was counted between two and nine times. The gene calls are TRBV20-1 and TRBJ1-1; D ambiguous. Trimming left V 0 bases short and J 0 bases short, with 11 bases between. The CDR3 runs to 15 residues. Germline V lookup: CDR1 DFQATT, CDR2 SNEGSKA (reference sequence). The CDR3 loop reads CSAREGNPMNTEAFF. The CDR3, as DNA: TGCAGTGCTAGAGAAGGCAACCCCATGAACACTGAAGCTTTCTTT.

Only one count was recorded for this clonotype. This chain links TRBV27 with TRBJ2-1, with 10 bases lining up with TRBD2. The CDR3 runs to 15 residues. Per germline, CDR1 MNHEY and CDR2 SMNVEV (reference sequence). The J segment lost 7 bases and the V segment lost 3 bases, leaving 6 bases of the junction unmatched. CDR3 DNA: TGTGCCAGCAGTTTCGGGATAGCGGGAGGTAATGAGCAGTTCTTC. This translates into CASSFGIAGGNEQFF.

This clonotype was observed a few times. The genes are TRBV7-2 and TRBJ2-7; D is ambiguous. V gave up 8 bases and J gave up 3 bases, with 8 bases separating them. The CDR3 covers 11 residues. Germline CDR1 SGHTA, CDR2 FQGNSA. CDR3 sequence reads: CASGGFYEQYF. The CDR3, as DNA: TGTGCCAGCGGCGGTTTCTACGAGCAGTACTTC.

This chain connects TRBV4-1 to TRBJ1-4; the D is unclear. The CDR3 is made up of 16 amino acids. CDR1 is MGHRA and CDR2 is YSYEKL in the germline V gene. Trimming stripped 4 bases from V and 8 bases from J, with 20 bases between. CDR3 sequence reads: CASSRRIADWKEKLFF. The CDR3 region has the DNA TGCGCCAGCAGCCGACGTATCGCGGACTGGAAGGAAAAACTGTTTTTT.

Turning to this clonotype: One junction end disagrees with the germline gene, perhaps due to a read error. This chain links TRBV4-1 with TRBJ2-7; D is perhaps TRBD2 (5 bases). The CDR3 length is 13 residues. Looked up from germline, CDR1 is MGHRA and CDR2 is YSYEKL. As DNA, the CDR3 is TGCGCCAGCAGCCAAGAATCCGGCGGGCCCCGGTTCTTC. Its protein is CASSQESGGPRFF.

The rearrangement uses TRBV27 and TRBJ2-2; 7 nucleotides match TRBD1. The CDR3 runs to 15 residues. Trimming took 3 bases from V and 7 from J; bases not matched to a gene: 8. CDR1 is MNHEY and CDR2 is SMNVEV in the germline V gene (reference sequence). CDR3 DNA: TGTGCCAGCAGTTTGGAAGGGGGCTTTGACGGGGAGCTGTTTTTT. This gives the protein CASSLEGGFDGELFF.

This clonotype has a handful of counts. The chain is built from TRBV7-9 and TRBJ2-3; 8 nucleotides agree with TRBD2. CDR1 is SEHNR, CDR2 FQNEAQ, per germline (reference sequence). With V trimmed by 5 bases and J by 5 bases, 12 bases remained unmatched. The CDR3 consists of 16 residues. The CDR3 sequence is CASSPGRQRELDTQYF. The CDR3 nucleotides are TGTGCCAGCAGCCCCGGCAGACAGCGGGAGTTAGATACGCAGTATTTT.

The CDR3 DNA is TGTGCCAGCGGCCAGGGGGCAGGTGAGGTGTTCTTC. It translates to CASGQGAGEVFF. The rearrangement links TRBV28 to TRBJ2-1; 8 bases map to TRBD1. V was pared by 8 bases and J by 15 bases, with 12 bases of the junction left unmatched. This CDR3 comprises 12 residues. CDR1 and CDR2 from the germline V gene are MDHEN and SYDVKM. The whole variable domain, remainder taken from reference TRBV28 and TRBJ2-1, is DVKVTQSSRYLVKRTGEKVFLECVQDMDHENMFWYRQDPGLGLRLIYFSYDVKMKEKGDIPEGYSVSREKKERFSLILESASTNQTSMYLCASGQGAGEVFFGPGTRLTVL.

V gene TRBV6-1 combines with J gene TRBJ2-5, with 12 bases lining up with TRBD2. V shed 6 bases, J shed 4 bases, and the junction held 6 bases outside the gene matches. Germline V gene data show CDR1 as MNHNS and CDR2 as SASEGT. The CDR3 loop spans 15 amino acids. The CDR3 region is CASRETSGSLETQYF. The CDR3 nucleotides are TGTGCCAGCAGAGAGACTAGCGGGAGTCTAGAGACCCAGTACTTC.

The chain is built from TRBV2 and TRBJ1-5; D ambiguous. Germline V lookup: CDR1 SNHLY, CDR2 FYNNEI. V was cut by 1 base and J by 4 bases, with 14 bases left in between. This CDR3 spans 16 amino acids. The DNA of the CDR3 is TGTGCCAGCAGTGAAGAGGTATTAACAGCTAATCAGCCCCAGCATTTT. This encodes CASSEEVLTANQPQHF.

There are a few counts of this clonotype. V gene TRBV19 combines with J gene TRBJ1-2; D possibly corresponds to TRBD1 (6 bases). The CDR3 covers 14 residues. Trimming pared 3 bases from V and 3 bases from J, leaving 11 bases between. CDR1 LNHDA and CDR2 SQIVND come from the germline V gene (reference sequence). The CDR3 DNA reads as TGTGCCAGTAGTATTAGGACAGAAGACTATGGCTACACCTTC. Translating gives CASSIRTEDYGYTF.

As to this clonotype: A much larger clonotype is one base distant, so this may be a read error. CDR3 coding DNA: TGTGCCAGCAGCTGGGTCACAGGGGCCAACAGTGAGCAGTTCTTC. Translation gives CASSWVTGANSEQFF. The chain is built from TRBV7-9 and TRBJ2-1; 7 bases fit TRBD1. Germline values: CDR1 SEHNR, CDR2 FQNEAQ (reference sequence). The J segment lost 9 bases and the V segment lost 4 bases, leaving 12 bases of the junction unmatched. CDR3 length: 15 residues. Variable domain in full (rest from reference TRBV7-9 and TRBJ2-1): DTGVSQNPRHKITKRGQNVTFRCDPISEHNRLYWYRQTLGQGPEFLTYFQNEAQLEKSRLLSDRFSAERPKGSFSTLEIQRTEQGDSAMYLCASSWVTGANSEQFFGPGTRLTVL.